The T cell receptor (beta chain) described here comes from a study of blood T cell repertoires in COVID-19 (dated by TCRdb to 2018 to 2020). Context from the whole study: The collaborator samples originated in the United States, Italy and Spain and spanned the acute and convalescent phases of COVID-19. The prospective study material was composed of cDNA or gDNA derived from T cells, B-cell-depleted T cells, or PBMCs. The dataset comprised deeply sampled blood TCRbeta repertoires from subjects exposed to, actively infected with, or recovered from COVID-19. A freely available public database, intended as a resource for researchers studying the immune response to SARS-CoV-2, is where the repertoires were released. Samples were obtained from the ongoing ImmuneRACE study (first 160 participants) and from some 1,200 subjects provided by 6 global collaborators. Nearly every sample came with metadata listing a de-identified subject ID, COVID-19 status, age in years and sex. Where available, HLA class I and class II types were obtained from metadata supplied by the sample provider rather than from assay-based typing.

At least ten counts were recorded for this clone. Its cognate antigen has yet to be identified. There are no base qualities to consult, and no much larger clone falls within one base. Each collaborating institution followed its own protocols to collect whole blood in K2EDTA tubes. Collaborator samples were shipped for TCRbeta analysis as frozen whole blood, isolated PBMCs, or DNA extracted from either sample type. Paper-wide results and their limitations: How much clinical and demographic metadata was included differed by source and by participant, and the metadata was provided uncurated.

The immunoSEQ Assay, a bias-controlled multiplex PCR, was used to amplify TCRbeta CDR3 regions from genomic DNA. The published analysis was carried out like this. The number of nucleated cells in each sample was estimated from the amplification of reference gene primers within the assay. To quantify the absolute abundance of each unique TCRbeta CDR3 rearrangement, sequence reads were collapsed and filtered. For each sample, productive Simpson clonality was calculated as the square root of Simpson's diversity index over productive rearrangements. TCRdb took this table from immuneACCESS and kept in-frame rearrangements with V and J called. Such tables lack part of the clones; where checked against another copy, unresolved V genes explain under half of the gap, and the rest is unexplained. Clonal size and the V and J genes are those of that table, whereas D and trimming came from the DNA. The sample table lists 100,000 to 150,000 clones, approximately 80% of them with a count of one. The top ten clonotypes cover less than 20% of the sample.

Sequencing used peripheral blood. The origin of this receptor is a woman aged 45-65 years with acute or convalescent COVID-19.

The CDR3 here reads CASSLEAGEVEQFF. The bases read TGCGCCAGCAGCTTGGAGGCGGGGGAGGTTGAGCAGTTCTTC. The sequence joins TRBV5-1 to TRBJ2-1, with TRBD2 identical over 7 junction bases. Its CDR3 holds 14 amino acids, cysteine through phenylalanine. Only CDR3 DNA is held: 42 bases, read in frame from base 1. Unmatched junction bases come to 6, with V trimmed by 0 bases and J by 9 bases. The CDR1 and CDR2 encoded by the germline V gene are SGHRS and YFSETQ.